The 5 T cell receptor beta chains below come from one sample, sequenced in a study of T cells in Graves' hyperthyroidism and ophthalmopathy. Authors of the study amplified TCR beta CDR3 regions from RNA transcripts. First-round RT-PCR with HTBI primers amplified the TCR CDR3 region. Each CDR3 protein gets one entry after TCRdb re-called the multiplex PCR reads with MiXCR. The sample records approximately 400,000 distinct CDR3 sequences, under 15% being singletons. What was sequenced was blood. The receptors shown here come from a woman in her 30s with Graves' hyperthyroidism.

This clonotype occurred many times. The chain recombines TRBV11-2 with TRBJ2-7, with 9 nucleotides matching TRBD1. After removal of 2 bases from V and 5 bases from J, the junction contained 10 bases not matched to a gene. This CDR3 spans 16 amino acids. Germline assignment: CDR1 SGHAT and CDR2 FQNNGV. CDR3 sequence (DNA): TGTGCCAGCAGCTTATACGCCGGGACAGGGTTGAACGAGCAGTACTTC. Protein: CASSLYAGTGLNEQYF.

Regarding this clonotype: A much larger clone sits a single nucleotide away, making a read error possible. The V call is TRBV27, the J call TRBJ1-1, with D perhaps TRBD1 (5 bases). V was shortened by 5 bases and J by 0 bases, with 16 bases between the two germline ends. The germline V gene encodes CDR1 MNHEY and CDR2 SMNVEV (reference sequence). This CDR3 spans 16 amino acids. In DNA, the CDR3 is TGTGCCAGCAGTCTTTCCAGGGAAGGTATGAACACTGAAGCTTTCTTT. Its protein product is CASSLSREGMNTEAFF.

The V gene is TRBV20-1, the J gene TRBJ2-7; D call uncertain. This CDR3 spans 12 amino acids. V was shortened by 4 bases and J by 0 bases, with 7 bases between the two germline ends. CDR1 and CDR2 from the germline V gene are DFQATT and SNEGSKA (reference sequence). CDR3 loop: CSAMEPSYEQYF. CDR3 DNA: TGCAGTGCTATGGAGCCCTCCTACGAGCAGTACTTC.

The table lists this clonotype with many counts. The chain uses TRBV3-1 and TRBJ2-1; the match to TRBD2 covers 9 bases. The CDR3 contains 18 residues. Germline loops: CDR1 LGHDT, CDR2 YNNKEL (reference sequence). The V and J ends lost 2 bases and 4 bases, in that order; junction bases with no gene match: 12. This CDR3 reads CASSQSLLAGGGYNEQFF. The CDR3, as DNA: TGTGCCAGCAGCCAATCCCTCCTTGCGGGAGGGGGGTACAATGAGCAGTTCTTC.

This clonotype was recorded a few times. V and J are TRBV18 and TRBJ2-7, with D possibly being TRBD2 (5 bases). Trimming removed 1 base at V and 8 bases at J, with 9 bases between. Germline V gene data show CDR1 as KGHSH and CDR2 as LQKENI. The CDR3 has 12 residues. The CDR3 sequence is CASSPLEGKQYF. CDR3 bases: TGTGCCAGCTCACCACTTGAGGGTAAGCAGTACTTC.